The T cell receptor beta chain under discussion was sequenced for a study of T cell responses to AZD1222 COVID-19 vaccine. Study-level findings and limits: Breadth and depth of Spike-specific TCRs rose after two AZD1222 doses. Sampling that yielded the repertoires occurred only after the peak T cell response. Regions 160-218 and 743-854 held dominance among vaccine-associated CD4 TCRs, which spanned spike.

Regarding this clone: Its antigen is as yet unknown.

TCRdb's copy holds only in-frame clones and misses some; the assay was immunoSEQ multiplex PCR. The sample records about 180,000 clones, 88% being singletons. V lost 9 bases to trimming and J lost 0 bases, with 19 bases between them. The CDR3 is made up of 16 amino acids. Germline CDR1 reads SNHLY; CDR2 reads FYNNEI. The receptor was derived from an adult who received the AZD1222 COVID-19 vaccine. The starting material was peripheral blood, obtained 28 days after the second AZD1222 dose. V is TRBV2 and J is TRBJ2-3; D possibly corresponds to TRBD2 (5 bases). The CDR3: CASSHEGTGSTDTQYF. The CDR3 DNA is TGTGCCAGTTCCCACGAAGGCACGGGGAGCACAGATACGCAGTATTTT.